Listed below are T cell receptor beta chains from one sample, sequenced in a study of blood T cell repertoires in COVID-19. Repertoires were generated with immunoSEQ multiplex PCR, while TCRdb's copy carries only in-frame clones and drops some. The profile shows hundreds of thousands of clones, about 87% of them singletons. Sequenced input: PBMCs or T cells enriched from blood (not recorded which). Every receptor here comes from a woman aged 45-65 years who had recovered from COVID-19. Each CDR3 is given with its conserved first and last residue. Fields, in order: V gene, CDR3 protein.

v_call: TRBV9; cdr3_aa: CASSRRSSGSVSGELFF
v_call: TRBV20-1; cdr3_aa: CSANRYNEQFF
v_call: TRBV5-5; cdr3_aa: CASSFRDSLGGETQYF
v_call: TRBV28; cdr3_aa: CASIVGGSSTEAFF
v_call: TRBV7-9; cdr3_aa: CASSLGLAGVTDTQYF
v_call: TRBV5-4; cdr3_aa: CASSPTGGGNIQYF
v_call: TRBV21-1; cdr3_aa: CASSLKQEQGWTYNEQFF
v_call: TRBV28; cdr3_aa: CASNIAGSTSYEQYF
v_call: TRBV7-3; cdr3_aa: CASSSGPYRKNTEAFF
v_call: TRBV7-3; cdr3_aa: CASSPSEGIGELFF
v_call: TRBV7-3; cdr3_aa: CASSVGQSSYNEQFF
v_call: TRBV27; cdr3_aa: CASSQREGYEQYF
v_call: TRBV29-1; cdr3_aa: CSVDRGTEAFF
v_call: TRBV29-1; cdr3_aa: CSVENIAGGQETQYF
v_call: TRBV6-5; cdr3_aa: CASSQQGTGNTIYF
v_call: TRBV7-9; cdr3_aa: CASSFLAGVGETQYF
v_call: TRBV2; cdr3_aa: CASNEGTGSNQPQHF
v_call: TRBV7-7; cdr3_aa: CASSPPLGAETYNEQFF
v_call: TRBV4-3; cdr3_aa: CASSQTGMVRTGELFF
v_call: TRBV18; cdr3_aa: CASSPLPGRAYNEQFF
v_call: TRBV2; cdr3_aa: CASRPGQGVGEQFF
v_call: TRBV28; cdr3_aa: CASINRGISNQPQHF
v_call: TRBV7-2; cdr3_aa: CASSLVVTSGYEQYF
v_call: TRBV18; cdr3_aa: CASSLGQQETQYF
v_call: TRBV28; cdr3_aa: CASSSVNQPQHF
v_call: TRBV28; cdr3_aa: CASSFTGQRAFSPLHF
v_call: TRBV14; cdr3_aa: CASRSGGTGELFF
v_call: TRBV24-1; cdr3_aa: CATSQSRDREETQYF
v_call: TRBV6-1; cdr3_aa: CASSESVRGGQPQHF
v_call: TRBV18; cdr3_aa: CASSSIRLGDNEQFF
v_call: TRBV29-1; cdr3_aa: CSVGLAGGSTDTQYF
v_call: TRBV2; cdr3_aa: CASRTVSGANVLTF
v_call: TRBV6-2/TRBV6-3; cdr3_aa: CASSHPGLAGVDEQFF
v_call: TRBV6-1; cdr3_aa: CASSEDSGASYEQYF
v_call: TRBV30; cdr3_aa: CAWSLLGAEYF
v_call: TRBV19; cdr3_aa: CASSIPQGGNEQFF
v_call: TRBV28; cdr3_aa: CASSFRRTVGNTIYF
v_call: TRBV2; cdr3_aa: CASSEAIETQYF
v_call: TRBV28; cdr3_aa: CASSLSRSSLYGYTF
v_call: TRBV5-1; cdr3_aa: CASSTGQALNYGYTF
v_call: TRBV5-1; cdr3_aa: CASSLVGETYNEQFF
v_call: TRBV4-3; cdr3_aa: CASSQDWAGGQTYNEQFF
v_call: TRBV5-1; cdr3_aa: CASTRVTGSYEQYF
v_call: TRBV27; cdr3_aa: CASSLLQDTYEQYF
v_call: TRBV19; cdr3_aa: CASSIRLAGASSYNEQFF
v_call: TRBV6-5; cdr3_aa: CASSYSKPEVLHF
v_call: TRBV28; cdr3_aa: CASSFVPSYEQYF